This TCR beta chain appears in the sequencing data of a study of blood T cell repertoires in COVID-19. The Seattle patients, enrolled during active infection, were followed longitudinally. How the authors handled the data: Researchers report that nucleated cell counts were estimated from reference gene primer amplification. The repertoire was sequenced with immunoSEQ multiplex PCR; TCRdb's copy has only in-frame clones and lacks some. V, J and clone size are those of that table, while D and trimming were read from the DNA. The table has about 360,000 clones, about 86% seen once. Germline V gene sequence: CDR1 SGDLS, CDR2 YYNGEE. V was pared by 4 bases and J by 4 bases, with 15 bases between. The CDR3 consists of 15 residues.

This TCR was sampled from a woman in her fifties or sixties with COVID-19, enrolled during active disease. This chain joins TRBV9 and TRBJ1-5; D perhaps matches TRBD1 (5 bases). The sequencing input was peripheral blood. This CDR3 reads CASSPGGSDNQPQHF. DNA of the CDR3: TGTGCCAGCAGCCCGGGGGGGAGTGATAATCAGCCCCAGCATTTT.